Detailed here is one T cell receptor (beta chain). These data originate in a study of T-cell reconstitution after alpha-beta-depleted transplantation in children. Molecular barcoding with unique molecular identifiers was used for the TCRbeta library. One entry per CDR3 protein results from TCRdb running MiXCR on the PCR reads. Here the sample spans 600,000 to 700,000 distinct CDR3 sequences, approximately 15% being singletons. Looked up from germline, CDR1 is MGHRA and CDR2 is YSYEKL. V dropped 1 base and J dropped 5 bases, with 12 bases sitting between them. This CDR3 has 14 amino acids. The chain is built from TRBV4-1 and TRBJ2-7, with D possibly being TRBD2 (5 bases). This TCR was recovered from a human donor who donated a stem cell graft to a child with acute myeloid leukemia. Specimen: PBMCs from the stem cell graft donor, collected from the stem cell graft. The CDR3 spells CASSQAVVGNEQYV. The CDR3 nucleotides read TGCGCCAGCAGCCAAGCAGTGGTCGGGAACGAGCAGTACGTC.